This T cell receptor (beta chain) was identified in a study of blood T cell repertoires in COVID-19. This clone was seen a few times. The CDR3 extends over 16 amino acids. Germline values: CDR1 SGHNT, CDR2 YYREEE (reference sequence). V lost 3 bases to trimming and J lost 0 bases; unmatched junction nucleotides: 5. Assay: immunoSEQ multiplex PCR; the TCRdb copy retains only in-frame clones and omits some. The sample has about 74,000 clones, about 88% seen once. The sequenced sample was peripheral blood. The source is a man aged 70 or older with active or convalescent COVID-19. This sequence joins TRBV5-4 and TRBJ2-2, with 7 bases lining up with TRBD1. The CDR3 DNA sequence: TGTGCCAGCAGCTCCTCCGGGACAGCGAACACCGGGGAGCTGTTTTTT. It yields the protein CASSSSGTANTGELFF.